These 9 T cell receptor beta chains share one sample of origin, sequenced in a study of response to subunit inactivated influenza vaccine. TCRdb passed the RT-PCR reads through MiXCR, listing each CDR3 protein once. The data contain approximately 500,000 distinct CDR3 sequences, under 30% of them singletons. This same sample was also taken into another study, of T cells expressing NK-cell markers. That study adds: The TCR beta cDNA came from 5'RACE template switching with UMIs.

The starting material was CD4+ T cells sorted from PBMCs, obtained less than 13 days after vaccination. These receptors were collected from a man over 45 who received an inactivated influenza vaccine.

The chain recombines TRBV5-1 with TRBJ1-1; no clear D. The CDR3 sequence is 13 residues long. The germline CDR1 and CDR2 sequences are SGHRS and YFSETQ. Trimming pared 4 bases from V and 3 bases from J, leaving 10 bases between. The CDR3 DNA reads TGCGCCAGCAGCCCTTACCCGGACACTGAAGCTTTCTTT. Its translation is CASSPYPDTEAFF.

This clonotype was seen only a few times. The V gene is TRBV7-2, the J gene TRBJ2-7, with 8 nucleotides matching TRBD1. Germline values: CDR1 SGHTA, CDR2 FQGNSA. V shed 5 bases, J shed 2 bases, and the junction held 5 bases outside the gene matches. The CDR3 length is 14 residues. CDR3 amino acids: CASSPYRGTYEQYF. CDR3 in DNA: TGTGCCAGCAGCCCTTACAGGGGGACCTACGAGCAGTACTTC.

A few counts support this clonotype. CDR3 bases: TGTGCCAGCAGCCGTGGGACTAGCAGATACGAGCAGTACTTC. It yields the protein CASSRGTSRYEQYF. The rearrangement uses TRBV3-1 and TRBJ2-7; 9 bases match TRBD2. The CDR3 has 14 residues. Germline CDR1 reads LGHDT; CDR2 reads YNNKEL (reference sequence). V was pared by 4 bases and J by 4 bases, with 5 bases of the junction left unmatched.

V usage is TRBV5-1 and J usage is TRBJ1-2; possible D gene TRBD1, 5 bases. The CDR3 sequence is 14 residues long. Germline V gives CDR1 SGHRS, CDR2 YFSETQ. V lost 4 bases and J 4 bases, leaving 14 bases between the germline ends. In DNA form, the CDR3 reads TGCGCCAGCAGCCCCCGGGGCTCCTCCTATGGCTACACCTTC. This codes for CASSPRGSSYGYTF. The complete variable domain, with remaining parts taken from reference TRBV5-1 and TRBJ1-2, reads KAGVTQTPRYLIKTRGQQVTLSCSPISGHRSVSWYQQTPGQGLQFLFEYFSETQRNKGNFPGRFSGRQFSNSRSEMNVSTLELGDSALYLCASSPRGSSYGYTFGSGTRLTVV.

The chain has TRBV12-3 or TRBV12-4 and TRBJ1-1; D is possibly TRBD1 (6 bases). The CDR3 extends over 14 amino acids. The V gene lost 2 bases and the J gene lost 5 bases, with 12 bases spanning the gap. The CDR3: CASSLSAGATEAFF. The DNA for the CDR3 is TGTGCCAGCAGTTTATCCGCAGGGGCGACTGAAGCTTTCTTT.

Only a few counts were recorded for this clonotype. The genes are TRBV29-1 and TRBJ1-3; 7 bases align to TRBD1. The V segment lost 6 bases and the J segment 1 base; nucleotides outside the gene matches: 3. The CDR3 runs 13 residues. Per the germline V gene, CDR1 is SQVTM and CDR2 is ANQGSEA. The DNA of the CDR3 is TGCAGCGTAAGACAGGGATCTGGAAACACCATATATTTT. It encodes CSVRQGSGNTIYF.

The gene calls are TRBV20-1 and TRBJ1-5, with 9 bases identical to TRBD1. Germline CDR1 DFQATT, CDR2 SNEGSKA (reference sequence). This CDR3 has 12 amino acids. V dropped 6 bases and J dropped 5; count of bases not matched to a gene: 2. CDR3 in DNA: TGCAGTGCACGACAGGGGGATCAGCCCCAGCATTTT. Translated, it gives CSARQGDQPQHF.

The chain uses TRBV15 and TRBJ2-3; D remains ambiguous. CDR1 and CDR2 (germline): LNHNV, YYDKDF (reference sequence). Between the trimmed V and J ends, which lost 1 base and 6 bases, there was a span of 5 bases. This CDR3 comprises 12 residues. This CDR3 is CATSRVADTQYF. CDR3 DNA: TGTGCCACCAGCAGAGTGGCGGATACGCAGTATTTT.

This clonotype has more than one count but fewer than ten. J is TRBJ1-4 and V is TRBV7-2; no clear D gene. This CDR3 is 13 amino acids long. The V end lost 4 bases, the J end lost 4 bases, and 7 bases lay between the germline ends. Per the germline V gene, CDR1 is SGHTA and CDR2 is FQGNSA. The CDR3 loop reads CASSSKSNEKLFF. CDR3 DNA: TGTGCCAGCAGCTCTAAGAGTAATGAAAAACTGTTTTTT. The entire variable domain, with the rest obtained from reference TRBV7-2 and TRBJ1-4, is as follows: GAGVSQSPSNKVTEKGKDVELRCDPISGHTALYWYRQSLGQGLEFLIYFQGNSAPDKSGLPSDRFSAERTGGSVSTLTIQRTQQEDSAVYLCASSSKSNEKLFFGSGTQLSVL.